This TCR beta chain was sequenced in a study of cytomegalovirus exposure and HLA in healthy donors. General study results and limits: In a later analysis, first-cohort TCR clusters were found to tend to co-occur in the 120 validation repertoires. According to the study, around 150 TCR beta chains were cytomegalovirus-associated. While the bulk of TCR sequences proved rare, some public TCRs turned up in many donors.

The CDR3 extends over 18 amino acids. The V segment lost 5 bases and the J segment 0 bases; nucleotides outside the gene matches: 10. In germline, CDR1 is SEHNR, CDR2 FQNEAQ (reference sequence). While the first cohort had over 650 subjects, the donors belonged to the separate validation cohort of roughly 130 subjects. Using immunoSEQ multiplex PCR, the repertoire was profiled, and TCRdb retains in-frame clones only, with some absent. The table has 130,000 to 150,000 clones, roughly nine tenths seen once. Turning to this clone: Its antigen is not known.

The source material was PBMCs. The rearrangement links TRBV7-9 to TRBJ2-3; 11 nucleotides line up with TRBD2. This clonotype was sampled from a man younger than 35 in good health and CMV-seronegative. The CDR3 region is CASSPKLRLAGSTDTQYF. In nucleotides, the CDR3 is TGTGCCAGCAGCCCCAAACTCCGACTAGCGGGGAGCACAGATACGCAGTATTTT.